This T cell receptor (beta chain) was recovered during a study of shared clonotypes between healthy human individuals. About the research overall: Three plates each covered CD4 naive and memory; CD8 naive two, CD8 memory one.

Donation came from healthy HIV-negative adults that had no recent acute infections or vaccinations. Around 32,000 T cell genomes, or around 180 ng DNA, went into the sorted-subset replicate PCRs. Produced via immunoSEQ multiplex PCR; TCRdb's table is partial and in-frame only. The sample contains a few million clones, more than 80% of which appear only once. The receptor comes from a man younger than 35 in good health. Some clones in this sample may be carry-over from other donors' samples. Sequenced sample: naive CD4+ T cells from PBMCs. Subset here: CD45RA+ positively selected.

CDR3: CAIGTSVGDTQYF. The CDR3 region has the DNA TGTGCCATCGGGACTAGCGTGGGAGATACGCAGTATTTT. The chain combines TRBV10-3 with TRBJ2-3; 10 bases line up with TRBD2. The CDR3 has 13 residues. The germline V gene encodes CDR1 ENHRY and CDR2 SYGVKD. After removal of 8 bases from V and 5 bases from J, the junction contained 4 bases not matched to a gene.